This T cell receptor (beta chain) was obtained from a study of blood T cell repertoires in COVID-19. Across the whole study: Acute and convalescent COVID-19 specimens originated in the United States, Italy and Spain. T cells, B-cell-depleted T cells, or PBMCs supplied cDNA or gDNA.

In the authors' methods: By means of reference gene primer amplification, nucleated cell counts were estimated. Only in-frame clones appear in the TCRdb table, and some are missing; sequencing was by immunoSEQ multiplex PCR. V and J calls and clone size follow that table, whereas D and trimming were derived from the DNA. The sample has fewer than 130,000 clones; roughly 80% are singletons. The germline V gene has CDR1 LNHDA and CDR2 SQIVND (reference sequence). The CDR3 is 13 amino acids. The ends were cut back, 9 bases at V and 1 base at J, with 12 bases in the middle. The sequence was obtained from a woman aged 60-70 years with acute or convalescent COVID-19. J is TRBJ1-1 and V is TRBV19; the D gene is possibly TRBD1 (6 bases). Input material: peripheral blood. DNA for the CDR3: TGTGCCAGCCTCAGGGGACCGAACACTGAAGCTTTCTTT. Protein: CASLRGPNTEAFF.